A selection of T cell receptor beta chains follows, all from one sample in a study of cytomegalovirus exposure and HLA in healthy donors. This table comes from immunoSEQ multiplex PCR, and its TCRdb copy is limited to in-frame clones, with some not included. The sample contains some 220,000 clones, about 88% of which appear only once. The sequenced sample consisted of PBMCs. These receptors came from a girl aged 2 to 10 in good health and CMV-seronegative. Both conserved end residues are part of each CDR3. The D gene is left open where the match is weak. Only some rows state a clone size, as once, few, many or a class for expanded clones.

J gene | V gene | clone size | D gene | CDR3 DNA | CDR3 protein
TRBJ2-7 | TRBV10-2 | NA | NA | TGCGCCAGCAGTCTCCAGGGGCCCTACGAGCAGTACTTC | CASSLQGPYEQYF
TRBJ1-3 | TRBV5-1 | NA | NA | TGCGCCAGCAGCTTGGAGCGCTCTGGAAACACCATATATTTT | CASSLERSGNTIYF
TRBJ2-7 | TRBV7-9 | NA | TRBD1 | TGTGCCAGCAGCGACCCCCGGGACAGTACTTACGAGCAGTACTTC | CASSDPRDSTYEQYF
TRBJ1-2 | TRBV5-4 | once | TRBD1 | TGTGCCAGCAGCCCCGGGACAGTTGGCTACACCTTC | CASSPGTVGYTF
TRBJ2-5 | TRBV11-2 | NA | TRBD2 | TGTGCCAGCAGCTTAGTAGGTCTAGCGGAAGAGACCCAGTACTTC | CASSLVGLAEETQYF
TRBJ2-3 | TRBV6-6 | NA | TRBD2 | TGTGCCAGCAGTTACTCTAGCGGGGGGGGCGCAGATACGCAGTATTTT | CASSYSSGGGADTQYF
TRBJ2-3 | TRBV29-1 | NA | NA | TGCAGCTCGGGGAATGTAGCAGATACGCAGTATTTT | CSSGNVADTQYF
TRBJ1-4 | TRBV7-6 | once | NA | TGTGCCAGCAGCTCGGCAGGGATTTCTAATGAAAAACTGTTTTTT | CASSSAGISNEKLFF
TRBJ2-3 | TRBV6-1 | NA | TRBD2 | TGTGCCAGCAGTGAGTATCTAGCGGATCGTCCAGATACGCAGTATTTT | CASSEYLADRPDTQYF
TRBJ1-6 | TRBV11-3 | NA | TRBD1 | TGTGCCAGCAGCCCCGGGAGGGACAGGGGGATTTCACCCCTCCACTTT | CASSPGRDRGISPLHF
TRBJ1-3 | TRBV6-5 | NA | NA | TGTGCCAGCAGTGCCCAGGGTCACTCTGGAAACACCATATATTTT | CASSAQGHSGNTIYF
TRBJ2-7 | TRBV6-1 | NA | TRBD1 | TGTGCCAGCACCCCACAGGGGACAGGACGTAACGAGCAGTACTTC | CASTPQGTGRNEQYF
TRBJ1-4 | TRBV7-9 | few | TRBD1 | TGTGCCAGCAGCCCAAAGGGGGTTAGGGGGCTGGAAAAACTGTTTTTT | CASSPKGVRGLEKLFF
TRBJ2-7 | TRBV7-8 | NA | NA | TGTGCCAGCAGCCGACACTTAGGCGAGCAGTACTTC | CASSRHLGEQYF
TRBJ2-7 | TRBV19 | NA | NA | TGTGCCAGTACCCCATCCTCCGTGGTGAGGGCCTACGAGCAGTACTTC | CASTPSSVVRAYEQYF
TRBJ2-3 | TRBV6-5 | few | TRBD1 | TGTGCCAGCAGTTACTCGACAGGGTCGGATACGCAGTATTTT | CASSYSTGSDTQYF
TRBJ1-2 | TRBV18 | NA | NA | TGTGCCAGCTCACCAGCGTCGTCACAGATTGTGAACTATGGCTACACCTTC | CASSPASSQIVNYGYTF
TRBJ2-5 | TRBV6-1 | NA | TRBD2 | TGTGCCAGCAGTACTTTTCTAGCGGTCGAGACCCAGTACTTC | CASSTFLAVETQYF
TRBJ2-1 | TRBV7-9 | NA | TRBD2 | TGTGCCAGCAGCTTAAGCGGGATAATTCCGCATGAGCAGTTCTTC | CASSLSGIIPHEQFF
TRBJ1-2 | TRBV30 | NA | TRBD1 | TGTGCCTGGAGCTGGACAGGGTATGGCTACACCTTC | CAWSWTGYGYTF
TRBJ1-4 | TRBV20-1 | NA | NA | TGCAGTGCTAGAATGGCTGAAAAACTGTTTTTT | CSARMAEKLFF
TRBJ2-1 | TRBV18 | NA | TRBD2 | TGTGCCAGCTCACGAGGGCCTAGCGGGAGTGGATACAATGAGCAGTTCTTC | CASSRGPSGSGYNEQFF
TRBJ1-3 | TRBV30 | NA | TRBD1 | TGTGCCTGGAGTGCCCTGGACAGGGAAAGAAACACCATATACTTT | CAWSALDRERNTIYF
TRBJ1-4 | TRBV27 | NA | TRBD1 | TGTGCCAGCAGACGGGACAGCCTAACTAATGAAAAACTGTTTTTT | CASRRDSLTNEKLFF
TRBJ2-5 | TRBV5-1 | once | TRBD2 | TGCGCCAGCAGCTGGACTAGCGGGGGGGCAGAGACCCAGTACTTC | CASSWTSGGAETQYF
TRBJ2-3 | TRBV5-1 | NA | TRBD2 | TGCGCCAGCAGCCTTCTAGCGGGGGAGTCAGATACGCAGTATTTT | CASSLLAGESDTQYF
TRBJ1-1 | TRBV18 | once | NA | TGTGCCAGCTCACCGGGGGGGAACAGAATGAACACTGAAGCTTTCTTT | CASSPGGNRMNTEAFF
TRBJ1-1 | TRBV5-5 | NA | NA | TGTGCCAGCAGCTTCAATTTGAACACTGAAGCTTTCTTT | CASSFNLNTEAFF
TRBJ1-2 | TRBV4-1 | NA | TRBD1 | TGCGCCAGCAGCCAGTCCGGACAGGGGGCCCGGGGCTACACCTTC | CASSQSGQGARGYTF
TRBJ2-1 | TRBV7-9 | NA | TRBD2 | TGTGCCAGCAGCCGGGATAGCGGGGGGGCCAATGAGCAGTTCTTC | CASSRDSGGANEQFF
TRBJ1-1 | TRBV7-2 | few | NA | TGTGCCAGCAGCTTACGTCGACAAAACACTGAAGCTTTCTTT | CASSLRRQNTEAFF
TRBJ2-1 | TRBV6-5 | once | TRBD2 | TGTGCCAGCAGTTATCCCGGGACTAGAGGCAATGAGCAGTTCTTC | CASSYPGTRGNEQFF
TRBJ2-7 | TRBV2 | NA | TRBD1 | TGTGCCAGCAGTACACAGGGGTACGAGCAGTACTTC | CASSTQGYEQYF
TRBJ2-7 | TRBV7-9 | few | NA | TGTGCCAGCAGCCCCTATTACGAGCAGTACTTC | CASSPYYEQYF
TRBJ2-3 | TRBV2 | NA | NA | TGTGCCAGCGTAATCAGTTCCACAGATACGCAGTATTTT | CASVISSTDTQYF
TRBJ1-1 | TRBV15 | NA | NA | TGTGCCACCAGCAGAGATAGACGGGTGAACACTGAAGCTTTCTTT | CATSRDRRVNTEAFF
TRBJ2-5 | TRBV7-8 | NA | NA | TGTGCCAGCAGCTTAGCGGTGAGGCCCCAAGAGACCCAGTACTTC | CASSLAVRPQETQYF
TRBJ2-7 | TRBV19 | NA | NA | TGTGCCAGTAGTATTGCGGGGGCCCCATCCTACGAGCAGTACTTC | CASSIAGAPSYEQYF
TRBJ1-4 | TRBV19 | few | TRBD1 | TGTGCCAGTAAAAGGACAGGGGAGGAAAAACTGTTTTTT | CASKRTGEEKLFF
TRBJ2-7 | TRBV14 | NA | NA | TGTGCCAGCAGCCAACCGCGCCTGCCCCACGAGCAGTACTTC | CASSQPRLPHEQYF
TRBJ2-2 | TRBV25-1 | once | NA | TGTGCCAGCAGTGAAGGACTTAACACCGGGGAGCTGTTTTTT | CASSEGLNTGELFF
TRBJ2-2 | TRBV7-2 | NA | NA | TGTGCCAGCAGCTTAGGAGGGAACACCGGGGAGCTGTTTTTT | CASSLGGNTGELFF
TRBJ1-1 | TRBV6-4 | NA | TRBD1 | TGTGCCAGCAGTGTAGAAGGGGGCAACACTGAAGCTTTCTTT | CASSVEGGNTEAFF
TRBJ2-3 | TRBV9 | NA | NA | TGTGCCAGCAGCGTAGTCGTCCAGGGGCCCTCCACAGATACGCAGTATTTT | CASSVVVQGPSTDTQYF
TRBJ2-2 | TRBV6-1 | NA | TRBD2 | TGTGCCAGCAGTGTTGCTAGCGGGACCTTAACCGGGGAGCTGTTTTTT | CASSVASGTLTGELFF
TRBJ2-5 | TRBV10-3 | NA | NA | TGTGCCATCAGTGAGCCCCGATTGCAGGGGGAGACCCAGTACTTC | CAISEPRLQGETQYF
TRBJ1-5 | TRBV7-2 | NA | NA | TGTGCCAGCAGCCACACGGCGGGGGGCGGTCAGCCCCAGCATTTT | CASSHTAGGGQPQHF
TRBJ2-5 | TRBV9 | NA | TRBD2 | TGTGCCAGCAGCGTAGGGGCTAGCGGGGGGGCAGAGACCCAGTACTTC | CASSVGASGGAETQYF
TRBJ1-1 | TRBV11-2 | NA | NA | TGTGCCAGCAGCCTAATACAGGGCACTGAAGCTTTCTTT | CASSLIQGTEAFF